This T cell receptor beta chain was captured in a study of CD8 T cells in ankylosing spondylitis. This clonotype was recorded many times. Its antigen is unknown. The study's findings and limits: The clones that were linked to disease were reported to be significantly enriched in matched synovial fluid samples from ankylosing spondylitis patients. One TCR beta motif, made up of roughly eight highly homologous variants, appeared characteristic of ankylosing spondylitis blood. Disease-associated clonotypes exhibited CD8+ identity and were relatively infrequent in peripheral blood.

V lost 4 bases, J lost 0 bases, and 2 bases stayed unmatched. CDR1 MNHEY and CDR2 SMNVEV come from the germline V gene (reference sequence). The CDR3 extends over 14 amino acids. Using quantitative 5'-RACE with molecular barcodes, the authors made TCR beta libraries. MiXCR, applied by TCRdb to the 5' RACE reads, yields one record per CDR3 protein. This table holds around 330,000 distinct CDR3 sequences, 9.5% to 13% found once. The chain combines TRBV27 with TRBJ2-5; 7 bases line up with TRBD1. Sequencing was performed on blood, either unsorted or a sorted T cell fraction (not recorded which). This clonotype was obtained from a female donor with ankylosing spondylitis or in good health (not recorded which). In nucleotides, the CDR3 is TGTGCCAGCAGTTACAGGGGATACCAAGAGACCCAGTACTTC. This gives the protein CASSYRGYQETQYF.